This T cell receptor (beta chain) was obtained from a study of blood T cells in healthy people across ages. A note on this clonotype: Its specificity is unknown.

The study's findings and limits: As age increased, TCR beta diversity per million T cells fell in a roughly linear fashion. PBMCs were not sorted, which prevented a conclusive comparison of naive versus antigen-experienced cells.

A sample-barcoded 5' primer and a J-beta primer mix were used in a second PCR of roughly 7 to 11 cycles. TCRdb processed the 5' RACE reads anew with MiXCR; each CDR3 protein has one entry. This sample yields about 560,000 distinct CDR3 sequences, of which about 25% are seen a single time; 3% to 4% belongs to the top ten. The CDR3 is made up of 12 amino acids. After removal of 7 bases from V and 6 bases from J, the junction contained 5 bases not matched to a gene. Germline V gene data show CDR1 as LGHNT and CDR2 as FRNRAP. This sample also belongs to another study, concerning T cells of mothers and their children. In that study: The shaping of TCR recombination output by thymic selection is similar in related and unrelated pairs. Related mother and child pairs showed slightly greater overlap (not significant) than unrelated pairs did.

This TCR was sampled from a boy aged 2-9 years in good health. Sample: blood. This sequence joins TRBV12-5 and TRBJ1-1; TRBD1 agrees at 7 bases. CDR3 protein: CASDQGGAEAFF. CDR3 in DNA: TGTGCTAGTGATCAGGGGGGGGCTGAAGCTTTCTTT.